These T cell receptor beta chains were read from a single sample in a study of cytomegalovirus exposure and HLA in healthy donors. TCRdb's table, derived via immunoSEQ multiplex PCR, lists solely in-frame clones and lacks some. The profile covers approximately 50,000 clones, with approximately 88% appearing a single time and under 7% taken by the ten largest. Sequenced material: PBMCs. Receptors originate from a woman under 40 in good health and CMV-seronegative. CDR3s include the opening cysteine and the closing phenylalanine or tryptophan. D genes are given only for firm matches. Clone size is not always given. Where it is, it says once, few, many or a class for expanded clones.

J: TRBJ2-1
size: -
D: TRBD2
V: TRBV2
CDR3: CASSVGGSIYNEQFF
DNA: TGTGCCAGCAGTGTTGGCGGGAGTATCTACAATGAGCAGTTCTTC

J: TRBJ1-1
size: -
D: TRBD1
V: TRBV7-9
CDR3: CASSLAGGQMNTEAFF
DNA: TGTGCCAGCAGCTTAGCCGGGGGACAGATGAACACTGAAGCTTTCTTT

J: TRBJ2-3
size: -
D: TRBD1
V: TRBV6-5
CDR3: CASSPQGASTDTQYF
DNA: TGTGCCAGCAGTCCTCAGGGGGCTAGCACAGATACGCAGTATTTT

J: TRBJ1-2
size: -
D: -
V: TRBV7-9
CDR3: CASSFETAYGYTF
DNA: TGTGCCAGCAGCTTCGAGACAGCTTATGGCTACACCTTC

J: TRBJ1-5
size: -
D: -
V: TRBV28
CDR3: CASSPAWGGNQPQHF
DNA: TGTGCCAGCAGCCCTGCTTGGGGGGGCAATCAGCCCCAGCATTTT

J: TRBJ1-1
size: once
D: -
V: TRBV6-1
CDR3: CASSEMRANTEAFF
DNA: TGTGCCAGCAGTGAAATGCGGGCCAACACTGAAGCTTTCTTT

J: TRBJ2-7
size: -
D: TRBD1
V: TRBV4-3
CDR3: CASSQDDRGVREQYF
DNA: TGCGCCAGCAGCCAAGATGACAGGGGGGTTAGAGAGCAGTACTTC

J: TRBJ2-1
size: -
D: -
V: TRBV28
CDR3: CASSTDSLGYNEQFF
DNA: TGTGCCAGCTCCACGGACTCCCTGGGGTACAATGAGCAGTTCTTC

J: TRBJ1-5
size: -
D: TRBD1
V: TRBV15
CDR3: CATSRVRVQGEGQPQHF
DNA: TGTGCCACCAGCAGAGTTAGAGTGCAGGGGGAAGGCCAGCCCCAGCATTTT

J: TRBJ2-7
size: -
D: TRBD1
V: TRBV5-4
CDR3: CASSLVGTGNEQYF
DNA: TGTGCCAGCAGCTTGGTCGGGACAGGGAACGAGCAGTACTTC

J: TRBJ2-3
size: -
D: -
V: TRBV29-1
CDR3: CSVVGRGDRDDTQYF
DNA: TGCAGCGTTGTGGGGCGGGGGGACAGGGACGATACGCAGTATTTT

J: TRBJ2-7
size: -
D: TRBD1
V: TRBV18
CDR3: CASSPGTGGTYEQYF
DNA: TGTGCCAGCTCACCAGGGACAGGGGGCACCTACGAGCAGTACTTC

J: TRBJ2-3
size: -
D: -
V: TRBV5-1
CDR3: CASSGQISGPADTQYF
DNA: TGCGCCAGCAGCGGACAAATCTCTGGCCCAGCAGATACGCAGTATTTT

J: TRBJ2-7
size: -
D: TRBD2
V: TRBV4-3
CDR3: CASSQDLAAGVFEQYF
DNA: TGCGCCAGCAGCCAGGACCTCGCCGCGGGAGTTTTCGAGCAGTACTTC

J: TRBJ1-1
size: -
D: -
V: TRBV6-1
CDR3: CASSELAAKSEAFF
DNA: TGTGCCAGCAGTGAATTAGCGGCAAAATCTGAAGCTTTCTTT

J: TRBJ2-1
size: -
D: -
V: TRBV18
CDR3: CASSPPEGIAEQFF
DNA: TGTGCCAGCTCACCACCGGAGGGGATCGCTGAGCAGTTCTTC

J: TRBJ1-3
size: -
D: -
V: TRBV7-8
CDR3: CASSLGQGFYF
DNA: TGTGCCAGCAGCTTGGGGCAGGGCTTCTATTTT

J: TRBJ1-2
size: -
D: -
V: TRBV20-1
CDR3: CSARDLGGYTF
DNA: TGCAGTGCTAGAGATCTCGGTGGCTACACCTTC

J: TRBJ2-2
size: -
D: -
V: TRBV6-1
CDR3: CAATRKLTGELFF
DNA: TGTGCCGCGACGCGGAAGCTCACCGGGGAGCTGTTTTTT

J: TRBJ2-7
size: -
D: -
V: TRBV28
CDR3: CASRPWGLWSHEQYF
DNA: TGTGCCAGCAGGCCGTGGGGGCTGTGGTCCCACGAGCAGTACTTC

J: TRBJ2-7
size: -
D: -
V: TRBV6-5
CDR3: CASSYDRESGEQYF
DNA: TGTGCCAGCAGTTACGATCGGGAGTCAGGCGAGCAGTACTTC

J: TRBJ1-3
size: -
D: -
V: TRBV4-1
CDR3: CASSHRILSGNTIYF
DNA: TGCGCCAGCAGCCACAGGATCCTCTCTGGAAACACCATATATTTT

J: TRBJ2-7
size: few
D: -
V: TRBV19
CDR3: CASSMRADSYEQYF
DNA: TGTGCCAGTAGTATGCGGGCCGACTCCTACGAGCAGTACTTC

J: TRBJ2-1
size: -
D: -
V: TRBV5-1
CDR3: CASSLDLRGEQFF
DNA: TGCGCCAGCAGCCTGGACCTCCGAGGTGAGCAGTTCTTC

J: TRBJ2-7
size: -
D: TRBD1
V: TRBV28
CDR3: CASSFNKRWTGIYEQYF
DNA: TGTGCCAGCAGCTTCAATAAAAGATGGACAGGGATCTACGAGCAGTACTTC

J: TRBJ2-7
size: medium-sized
D: TRBD2
V: TRBV6-5
CDR3: CAKTRLADLGHEQYF
DNA: TGTGCCAAAACACGGCTAGCGGACCTAGGGCACGAGCAGTACTTC

J: TRBJ2-5
size: once
D: -
V: TRBV5-4
CDR3: CASSLGLSKETQYF
DNA: TGTGCCAGCAGCTTGGGCCTATCCAAAGAGACCCAGTACTTC

J: TRBJ2-4
size: few
D: -
V: TRBV5-4
CDR3: CASSPPGTAGNIQYF
DNA: TGTGCCAGCAGCCCTCCCGGGACGGCGGGGAACATTCAGTACTTC

J: TRBJ2-1
size: few
D: TRBD2
V: TRBV5-1
CDR3: CASSQGLAGGVEQFF
DNA: TGCGCCAGCAGCCAAGGACTAGCGGGAGGTGTTGAGCAGTTCTTC

J: TRBJ2-1
size: -
D: -
V: TRBV11-3
CDR3: CASSLGLNIRDKAYNEQFF
DNA: TGCGCCAGCAGCTTAGGTTTGAACATCCGGGACAAAGCCTACAATGAGCAGTTCTTC

J: TRBJ1-4
size: once
D: TRBD1
V: TRBV28
CDR3: CASSTRDRGRGRANEKLFF
DNA: TGTGCCAGCAGTACCCGGGACAGGGGGCGGGGGCGGGCTAATGAAAAACTGTTTTTT

J: TRBJ2-3
size: -
D: TRBD1
V: TRBV5-4
CDR3: CASSRTGQGDTDTQYF
DNA: TGTGCCAGCAGCCGAACTGGACAGGGCGACACAGATACGCAGTATTTT

J: TRBJ2-7
size: -
D: -
V: TRBV10-3
CDR3: CAISGRASYEQYF
DNA: TGTGCCATCAGTGGCAGGGCCTCCTACGAGCAGTACTTC

J: TRBJ1-5
size: -
D: TRBD1
V: TRBV14
CDR3: CASSQDGAQGDGNQPQHF
DNA: TGTGCCAGCAGCCAAGACGGAGCTCAGGGGGACGGGAATCAGCCCCAGCATTTT

J: TRBJ2-1
size: -
D: TRBD1
V: TRBV27
CDR3: CASGPTLLTGATYNEQFF
DNA: TGTGCCAGCGGCCCTACTCTCCTCACAGGGGCAACCTACAATGAGCAGTTCTTC

J: TRBJ2-7
size: -
D: -
V: TRBV7-9
CDR3: CASSLAYDRPYEQYF
DNA: TGTGCCAGCAGCTTAGCATATGACAGACCCTACGAGCAGTACTTC

J: TRBJ2-3
size: -
D: -
V: TRBV4-1
CDR3: CASSQLSGSTDTQYF
DNA: TGCGCCAGCAGCCAATTGAGCGGCTCCACAGATACGCAGTATTTT

J: TRBJ2-7
size: -
D: TRBD2
V: TRBV10-3
CDR3: CATKREGRYEQYF
DNA: TGTGCCACAAAGCGGGAGGGCCGGTACGAGCAGTACTTC

J: TRBJ2-2
size: -
D: -
V: TRBV5-4
CDR3: CASSFPGGSGELFF
DNA: TGTGCCAGCAGCTTTCCCGGGGGATCAGGGGAGCTGTTTTTT

J: TRBJ2-1
size: -
D: -
V: TRBV11-2
CDR3: CASSYGQFLGEQFF
DNA: TGTGCCAGCAGCTACGGACAGTTTTTAGGTGAGCAGTTCTTC

J: TRBJ1-2
size: -
D: TRBD1
V: TRBV27
CDR3: CASRKTGNEAYGYTF
DNA: TGTGCCAGCAGAAAGACAGGGAACGAGGCCTATGGCTACACCTTC

J: TRBJ1-1
size: -
D: -
V: TRBV2
CDR3: CASRVTVNTEAFF
DNA: TGTGCCAGCAGGGTAACAGTGAACACTGAAGCTTTCTTT

J: TRBJ1-5
size: -
D: -
V: TRBV11-2
CDR3: CATTPPEVYQPQHF
DNA: TGTGCCACCACCCCCCCAGAGGTGTATCAGCCCCAGCATTTT

J: TRBJ1-4
size: -
D: TRBD1
V: TRBV30
CDR3: CAGGTGGAGVNEKLFF
DNA: TGTGCCGGAGGGACAGGGGGCGCAGGGGTAAATGAAAAACTGTTTTTT

J: TRBJ1-1
size: -
D: -
V: TRBV11-2
CDR3: CASSPNGAGRNTEAFF
DNA: TGTGCCAGCAGCCCAAATGGGGCAGGGCGGAACACTGAAGCTTTCTTT